Listed here are 32 T cell receptor beta chains from one sample, sequenced in a study of shared clonotypes between healthy human individuals. The assay was immunoSEQ multiplex PCR, and TCRdb's table has in-frame clones only and misses some. The sample has approximately 640,000 clones; approximately 75% are singletons. What was sequenced was memory CD4+ T cells sorted from blood. Described subset: CD45RA-negative fraction. The receptor source for this set is a woman aged 25 to 39 in good health.

This chain connects TRBV11-2 to TRBJ2-7; D is tentatively TRBD1 or TRBD2 (5 bases each). The V end lost 8 bases, the J end lost 4 bases, and 15 bases lay between the germline ends. The CDR3 is made up of 13 amino acids. CDR1 is SGHAT, CDR2 FQNNGV, per germline. The CDR3: CASQGRWIYEQYF. The DNA for the CDR3 is TGTGCCAGCCAGGGACGGTGGATTTACGAGCAGTACTTC. The full variable domain, with the rest looked up from reference TRBV11-2 and TRBJ2-7, is EAGVAQSPRYKIIEKRQSVAFWCNPISGHATLYWYQQILGQGPKLLIQFQNNGVVDDSQLPKDRFSAERLKGVDSTLKIQPAKLEDSAVYLCASQGRWIYEQYFGPGTRLTVT.

The rearrangement joins TRBV7-8 to TRBJ1-1; D gene unclear. CDR3 length equals 14 residues. V was trimmed by 5 bases and J by 1 base, leaving 11 bases between them. Germline V CDR1 and CDR2: SGHVS, FQNEAQ. CDR3: CASSAPLANTEAFF. In DNA form, the CDR3 reads TGTGCCAGCAGCGCCCCGTTGGCGAACACTGAAGCTTTCTTT.

Points on this clone: The junction shows a germline mismatch at one end, possibly a read error. V and J are TRBV4-2 and TRBJ2-3; 10 bases fit TRBD2. Germline values: CDR1 LGHNA, CDR2 YNFKEQ. CDR3 size: 13 residues. The chain's CDR3 is CASSQEGLAEHIF. In DNA form, the CDR3 reads TGTGCCAGCAGCCAAGAAGGACTAGCGGAGCACATTTTT.

V usage is TRBV7-2 and J usage is TRBJ1-1; tentatively, D is TRBD1 (6 bases). Germline CDR1 and CDR2: SGHTA and FQGNSA. V was clipped by 2 bases and J by 6 bases, with 13 bases between them. The CDR3 runs 14 residues. The CDR3 sequence is CASSLTGAVSEAFF. The DNA for the CDR3 is TGTGCCAGCAGCTTAACGGGGGCGGTGTCTGAAGCTTTCTTT.

The chain combines TRBV7-2 with TRBJ2-7, with 8 bases fitting TRBD1. J lost 3 bases, V lost 5 bases, and 9 bases had no gene match. Looked up from germline, CDR1 is SGHTA and CDR2 is FQGNSA. The CDR3 length is 15 residues. The CDR3, as DNA: TGTGCCAGCAGCCCAGGGACAGGACAAAACTACGAGCAGTACTTC. Amino acids: CASSPGTGQNYEQYF.

This clone was recorded once. The V and J genes are TRBV5-4 and TRBJ1-1; D is undetermined. V was cut by 2 bases and J by 1 base, with 6 bases left in between. This CDR3 region has 13 residues. The V gene's germline CDR1 is SGHNT and CDR2 YYREEE (reference sequence). The CDR3 loop reads CASSFTENTEAFF. The CDR3, as DNA: TGTGCCAGCAGCTTTACAGAGAACACTGAAGCTTTCTTT.

V is TRBV11-1 and J is TRBJ1-1, with 7 positions matching TRBD1. Germline trimming cut 5 bases from V and 4 bases from J; bases unmatched to any gene: 10. Germline lookup yields CDR1 SGHAT and CDR2 FQDESV (reference sequence). The CDR3 length is 15 residues. CDR3 bases: TGTGCCAGCAGCGCGACAGGGAGTGAGGTCACTGAAGCTTTCTTT. This codes for CASSATGSEVTEAFF.

CDR3 region: CASSPTRDRRYGYTF. In DNA, the CDR3 is TGTGCCAGCAGCCCAACCCGGGACAGAAGATATGGCTACACCTTC. The chain has TRBV5-6 and TRBJ1-2, with 7 bases fitting TRBD1. CDR1 is SGHDT and CDR2 is YYEEEE in the germline V gene. Unmatched junction bases numbered 11, after V lost 4 bases and J lost 5 bases. This CDR3 contains 15 residues.

CDR3 region: CASSSQAGGFYF. DNA for the CDR3: TGCGCCAGCAGCTCACAGGCGGGGGGCTTTTACTTC. V and J are TRBV5-1 and TRBJ2-7; 8 positions agree with TRBD2. The CDR3 length is 12 residues. J was trimmed by 13 bases and V by 3 bases; bases with no gene match: 9. Germline loops: CDR1 SGHRS, CDR2 YFSETQ.

J is TRBJ2-5 and V is TRBV5-4; D unclear. This CDR3 comprises 14 residues. CDR1 is SGHNT, CDR2 YYREEE, per germline (reference sequence). V shed 1 base and J shed 7 bases, with 14 bases lying between them. Here the CDR3 reads CASSLSFASGTQYF. The CDR3 DNA follows: TGTGCCAGCAGCTTGTCCTTCGCTTCTGGGACCCAGTACTTC.

Of note for this clone: Other DNA sequences in this specimen translate into the identical CDR3. The chain links TRBV5-1 to TRBJ1-6; D is undetermined. Looked up from germline, CDR1 is SGHRS and CDR2 is YFSETQ. The CDR3 spans 13 residues. V was cut by 0 bases and J by 5 bases, with 3 bases left in between. The CDR3 nucleotides read TGCGCCAGCAGCTTGGATAATAATTCACCCCTCCACTTT. Translated: CASSLDNNSPLHF.

CDR3 DNA sequence: TGTGCCAGCGAAGCCGGGACACATAACACTGAAGCTTTCTTT. Translating it yields CASEAGTHNTEAFF. The rearrangement uses TRBV25-1 and TRBJ1-1, with TRBD1 as a possible D gene (6 bases). Looked up from germline, CDR1 is MGHDK and CDR2 is SYGVNS. V was pared by 8 bases and J by 2 bases, with 15 bases between. The CDR3 extends over 14 amino acids. Full variable domain (missing parts from reference TRBV25-1 and TRBJ1-1): EADIYQTPRYLVIGTGKKITLECSQTMGHDKMYWYQQDPGMELHLIHYSYGVNSTEKGDLSSESTVSRIRTEHFPLTLESARPSHTSQYLCASEAGTHNTEAFFGQGTRLTVV.

This clone was recorded a few times. This chain connects TRBV20-1 to TRBJ1-2, with D unresolved. Per the germline V gene, CDR1 is DFQATT and CDR2 is SNEGSKA (reference sequence). Trimming took off 5 bases at V and 6 bases at J, with 7 bases between the two ends. CDR3 length: 10 amino acids. The CDR3 bases are TGCAGTGCTTGGGAAAATGGCTACACCTTC. This codes for CSAWENGYTF.

The J gene is TRBJ2-3, the V gene TRBV25-1; D remains ambiguous. V dropped 4 bases and J dropped 6 bases, with 14 bases sitting between them. This CDR3 has 14 amino acids. The germline V gene has CDR1 MGHDK and CDR2 SYGVNS. The CDR3 bases are TGTGCCAGCAGTGGCGACGGCCCGATTGATACGCAGTATTTT. Amino acids: CASSGDGPIDTQYF.

The rearrangement joins TRBV6-5 to TRBJ1-1; D gene unclear. Germline V gene data show CDR1 as MNHEY and CDR2 as SVGAGI. This CDR3 comprises 13 residues. V lost 6 bases and J 5 bases, leaving 13 bases between the germline ends. The CDR3 DNA sequence: TGTGCCAGCAGCACACCCTGGGAGACTGAAGCTTTCTTT. Translated: CASSTPWETEAFF.

This chain links TRBV19 with TRBJ2-1; 14 bases agree with TRBD2. Per the germline V gene, CDR1 is LNHDA and CDR2 is SQIVND (reference sequence). Germline trimming cut 6 bases from V and 6 bases from J; bases unmatched to any gene: 7. The CDR3 has 16 amino acids. CDR3 sequence (DNA): TGTGCCAGTAGCAGGACTAGCGGGAGGCTCGGCAATGAGCAGTTCTTC. Amino acids: CASSRTSGRLGNEQFF.

V is TRBV18 and J is TRBJ2-1; 7 bases are a match to TRBD1. The CDR3 has 14 residues. V dropped 7 bases and J dropped 4; count of bases not matched to a gene: 7. CDR1 KGHSH and CDR2 LQKENI come from the germline V gene. As DNA, the CDR3 is TGTGCCAGCTACCGACAGGGCAAGTACAATGAGCAGTTCTTC. This gives the protein CASYRQGKYNEQFF.

As regards this clone: In the same sample, other DNA sequences code for this CDR3. The V gene is TRBV29-1, the J gene TRBJ2-6; D unclear. Germline CDR1 reads SQVTM; CDR2 reads ANQGSEA. The CDR3 has 12 residues. Trimming took off 2 bases at V and 2 bases at J, with 1 base between the two ends. The chain's CDR3 is CSVETGANVLTF. The CDR3 nucleotides are TGCAGCGTTGAAACTGGGGCCAACGTCCTGACTTTC.

This clone occurred many times. Other DNA sequences in this specimen translate into the identical CDR3. The V and J genes are TRBV25-1 and TRBJ1-1; D perhaps matches TRBD1 (5 bases). This CDR3 contains 14 residues. With 7 bases removed from V and 0 bases from J, the gap between germline ends came to 12 bases. Germline V gene lookup returns CDR1 MGHDK and CDR2 SYGVNS. The CDR3 protein is CASTKGTMNTEAFF. The CDR3 bases are TGTGCCAGCACAAAAGGGACTATGAACACTGAAGCTTTCTTT.

The V gene is TRBV19, the J gene TRBJ1-1; 10 bases agree with TRBD1. V shed 4 bases and J 12 bases; nucleotides not matched to a gene: 5. From germline, CDR1 is LNHDA and CDR2 SQIVND (reference sequence). This CDR3 has 12 residues. The CDR3, as DNA: TGTGCCAGTAGTACCGGGACAGGGGTGACTTTCTTT. Translation: CASSTGTGVTFF.

The count of this clone is one. The chain joins TRBV27 to TRBJ2-7; D is ambiguous. The V end was cut by 3 bases, the J end by 4 bases, with 7 bases between. The CDR3 contains 12 residues. CDR1 MNHEY and CDR2 SMNVEV come from the germline V gene (reference sequence). Here the CDR3 DNA reads TGTGCCAGCAGTTTGAGAGATTACGAGCAGTACTTC. Translated: CASSLRDYEQYF.

CDR3 DNA: TGCGCCAGCAGCTACCAGGGGGTAACAAACACCGGGGAGCTGTTTTTT. Translated, it gives CASSYQGVTNTGELFF. V gene TRBV5-1 combines with J gene TRBJ2-2, with 7 bases aligning to TRBD1. The CDR3 extends over 16 amino acids. Per the germline V gene, CDR1 is SGHRS and CDR2 is YFSETQ. Unmatched junction bases numbered 7, after V lost 3 bases and J lost 2 bases.

The chain joins TRBV5-1 to TRBJ2-1, with D possibly being TRBD1 (6 bases). There are 15 residues in the CDR3. Trimming stripped 2 bases from V and 7 bases from J, with 16 bases between. The V gene's germline CDR1 is SGHRS and CDR2 YFSETQ. CDR3 region: CASSLTGNERNEQFF. The CDR3 coding sequence is TGCGCCAGCAGCTTAACAGGGAACGAGCGGAATGAGCAGTTCTTC.

The gene calls are TRBV28 and TRBJ2-3, with 7 bases that match TRBD1. Germline CDR1 reads MDHEN; CDR2 reads SYDVKM. The V segment lost 3 bases and the J segment 2 bases; nucleotides outside the gene matches: 8. CDR3 size: 16 residues. In DNA, the CDR3 is TGTGCCAGCAGTTTTTCAGGGACAGCCTACACAGATACGCAGTATTTT. It translates to CASSFSGTAYTDTQYF.

This clone has a single count. The V and J genes are TRBV28 and TRBJ1-3; possibly TRBD1 for D (5 bases). The CDR3 is made up of 11 amino acids. Germline-derived CDR1 and CDR2 are MDHEN and SYDVKM. Deletions cut 8 bases from V and 3 bases from J, with 5 bases between. In nucleotides, the CDR3 is TGTGCCAGCGACAGTGGAAACACCATATATTTT. Translated, it gives CASDSGNTIYF.

The rearrangement links TRBV18 to TRBJ2-1; D could derive from TRBD1 or TRBD2 (5 bases each). Per germline, CDR1 KGHSH and CDR2 LQKENI. This CDR3 is 15 amino acids long. Between the trimmed V and J ends, which lost 6 bases and 7 bases, there was a span of 19 bases. The CDR3 sequence is CASSESLGESNEQFF. In nucleotides, the CDR3 is TGTGCCAGCTCCGAAAGTCTGGGGGAGTCAAATGAGCAGTTCTTC.

This clone was observed a few times. The chain links TRBV7-9 to TRBJ1-4; D unresolved. This CDR3 region has 12 residues. V lost 2 bases, J lost 15 bases, and 13 bases lay in between. Per the germline V gene, CDR1 is SEHNR and CDR2 is FQNEAQ (reference sequence). The CDR3 DNA reads TGTGCCAGCAGCTTATCCCCAGAGGACGTGTTTTTT. Protein product: CASSLSPEDVFF.

This chain links TRBV5-1 with TRBJ2-7; D remains unclear. CDR1 is SGHRS, CDR2 YFSETQ, per germline. The CDR3 is made up of 12 amino acids. Trimming took 0 bases from V and 6 from J, leaving 7 bases between them. This chain's CDR3 is CASSLATGEQYF. The CDR3 nucleotides read TGCGCCAGCAGCTTGGCCACGGGCGAGCAGTACTTC. Together with reference TRBV5-1 and TRBJ2-7, the CDR3 gives the full variable domain: KAGVTQTPRYLIKTRGQQVTLSCSPISGHRSVSWYQQTPGQGLQFLFEYFSETQRNKGNFPGRFSGRQFSNSRSEMNVSTLELGDSALYLCASSLATGEQYFGPGTRLTVT.

The genes are TRBV6-5 and TRBJ2-7; 7 bases fit TRBD2. With 4 bases clipped from V and 1 base from J, the junction kept 10 bases outside the gene matches. CDR3 length: 16 residues. Germline loops: CDR1 MNHEY, CDR2 SVGAGI. The chain's CDR3 is CASSSATGGGSYEQYF. The CDR3 DNA reads as TGTGCCAGCAGTTCCGCGACGGGGGGAGGGTCCTACGAGCAGTACTTC.

The chain links TRBV5-1 to TRBJ2-3; 8 nucleotides line up with TRBD2. The length of the CDR3 is 16 residues. J was trimmed by 5 bases and V by 0 bases; bases with no gene match: 8. Per the germline V gene, CDR1 is SGHRS and CDR2 is YFSETQ. The DNA for the CDR3 is TGCGCCAGCAGCTTGGTATTAGCGGGACGGCAAGATACGCAGTATTTT. It is translated as CASSLVLAGRQDTQYF.

V and J are TRBV27 and TRBJ1-5, with 7 bases aligning to TRBD1. Per germline, CDR1 MNHEY and CDR2 SMNVEV (reference sequence). V dropped 5 bases and J dropped 5; count of bases not matched to a gene: 9. The CDR3 length is 15 residues. CDR3 loop: CASSPWQGVDQPQHF. The DNA of the CDR3 is TGTGCCAGCAGTCCCTGGCAGGGGGTGGATCAGCCCCAGCATTTT.

This clone was detected a few times. V usage is TRBV11-2 and J usage is TRBJ2-1; TRBD1 agrees at 7 bases. Germline V gene data show CDR1 as SGHAT and CDR2 as FQNNGV. The CDR3 consists of 17 residues. The junction had 11 bases not matched to a gene; V was cut back by 6 bases and J by 0 bases. CDR3 amino acids: CASSINPGQPSYNEQFF. CDR3 DNA sequence: TGTGCCAGCAGTATTAATCCGGGACAGCCCTCCTACAATGAGCAGTTCTTC.